This TCR beta chain was obtained from a study of T cell responses to AZD1222 COVID-19 vaccine. Study-level points and caveats: As reported, nearly half of all spike-specific TCRs target variant regions that are unmutated.

The assay was immunoSEQ multiplex PCR, and TCRdb's table has in-frame clones only and misses some. The sample carries 130,000 to 150,000 clones, around 92% recorded once. The CDR3 contains 16 residues. Germline CDR1 SSHAT, CDR2 FNYEAQ (reference sequence). Concerning this clone: Antigen: not known. At one end the junction does not follow the germline gene, possibly because of a read error.

V gene TRBV7-7 combines with J gene TRBJ2-5; weak D call: TRBD2 (5 bases). Source: peripheral blood, taken after recovery from COVID-19. The origin of this receptor is an adult who had recovered from COVID-19. The CDR3 nucleotides are TGTGCTAGCAGCTTCGGGATGGGCTCGGGTGAAGAGACCCAGTACTTC. Translation gives CASSFGMGSGEETQYF.